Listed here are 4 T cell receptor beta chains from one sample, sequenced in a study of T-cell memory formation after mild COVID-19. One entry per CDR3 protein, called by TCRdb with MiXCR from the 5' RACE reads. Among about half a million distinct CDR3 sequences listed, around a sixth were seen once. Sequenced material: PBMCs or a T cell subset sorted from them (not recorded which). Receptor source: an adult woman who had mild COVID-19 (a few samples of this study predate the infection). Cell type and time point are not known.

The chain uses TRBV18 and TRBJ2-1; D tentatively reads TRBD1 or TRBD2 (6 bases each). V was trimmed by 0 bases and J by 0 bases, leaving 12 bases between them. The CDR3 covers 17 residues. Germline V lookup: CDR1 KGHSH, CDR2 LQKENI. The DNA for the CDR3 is TGTGCCAGCTCACCACCACGGGGGCGGACCTCCTACAATGAGCAGTTCTTC. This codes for CASSPPRGRTSYNEQFF.

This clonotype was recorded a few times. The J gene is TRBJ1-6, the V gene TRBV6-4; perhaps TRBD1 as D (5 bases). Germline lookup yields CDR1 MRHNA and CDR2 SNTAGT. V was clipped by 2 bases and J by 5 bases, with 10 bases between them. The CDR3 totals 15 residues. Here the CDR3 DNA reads TGTGCCAGCAGTGACAGGGGAGGAAATAATTCACCCCTCCACTTT. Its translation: CASSDRGGNNSPLHF.

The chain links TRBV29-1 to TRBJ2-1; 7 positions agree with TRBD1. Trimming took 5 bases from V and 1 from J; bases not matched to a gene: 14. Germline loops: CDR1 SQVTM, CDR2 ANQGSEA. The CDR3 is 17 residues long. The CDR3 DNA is TGCAGCGTTAGGGGCAGGGGGTTTGTGGATTCCTACAATGAGCAGTTCTTC. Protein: CSVRGRGFVDSYNEQFF.

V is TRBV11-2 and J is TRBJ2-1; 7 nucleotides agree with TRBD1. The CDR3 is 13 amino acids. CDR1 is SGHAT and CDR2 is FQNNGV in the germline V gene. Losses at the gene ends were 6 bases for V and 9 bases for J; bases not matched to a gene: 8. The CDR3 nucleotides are TGTGCCAGCAGTTCTAAAGGGACAGCTGAGCAGTTCTTC. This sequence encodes CASSSKGTAEQFF.